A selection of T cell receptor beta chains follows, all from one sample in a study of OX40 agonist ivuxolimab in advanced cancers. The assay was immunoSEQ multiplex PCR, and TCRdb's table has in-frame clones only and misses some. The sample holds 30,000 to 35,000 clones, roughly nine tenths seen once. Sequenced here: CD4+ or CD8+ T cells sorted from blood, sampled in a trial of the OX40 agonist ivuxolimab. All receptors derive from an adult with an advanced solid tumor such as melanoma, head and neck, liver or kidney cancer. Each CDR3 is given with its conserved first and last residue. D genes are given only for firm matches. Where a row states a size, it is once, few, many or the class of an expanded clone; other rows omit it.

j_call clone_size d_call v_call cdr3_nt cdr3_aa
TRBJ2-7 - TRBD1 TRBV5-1 TGCGCCAGCAGCCCCCGGGACAGGGCCCGCGAGCAGTACTTC CASSPRDRAREQYF
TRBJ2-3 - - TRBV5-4 TGTGCCAGCAGCTTAGGCAGCACAGATACGCAGTATTTT CASSLGSTDTQYF
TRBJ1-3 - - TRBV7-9 TGTGCCAGCAGCCCTCTGGGGACCTCACTGGACACCATATATTTT CASSPLGTSLDTIYF
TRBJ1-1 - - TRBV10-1 TGCGCCAGCAGTGATGGGGGGAACACTGAAGCTTTCTTT CASSDGGNTEAFF
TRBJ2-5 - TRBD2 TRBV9 TGTGCCAGCAGCGGCGGGACTAGCTCTCAAACTGGGGAGACCCAGTACTTC CASSGGTSSQTGETQYF
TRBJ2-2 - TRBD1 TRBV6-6 TGTGCCAGCAGCTCGACAGGGGACACCGGGGAGCTGTTTTTT CASSSTGDTGELFF
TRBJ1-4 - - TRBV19 TGTGCCAGTAGTATAGGACAGGTCAGGGGAAAACTGTTTTTT CASSIGQVRGKLFF
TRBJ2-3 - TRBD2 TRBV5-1 TGCGCCAGCAGCTTGCTGGGGGGCGGGAGGCGCACAGATACGCAGTATTTT CASSLLGGGRRTDTQYF
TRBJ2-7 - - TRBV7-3 TGTGCCAGCAGCTTGGGTGACCACTACGAGCAGTACTTC CASSLGDHYEQYF
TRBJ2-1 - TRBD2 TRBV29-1 TGCAGCGTTTCTTCGGGACTAGCGGGACGTTTTTCCTACAATGAGCAGTTCTTC CSVSSGLAGRFSYNEQFF
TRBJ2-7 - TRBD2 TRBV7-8 TGTGCCAGCAGCCGGGGACTAGCGGATACCTACGAGCAGTACTTC CASSRGLADTYEQYF
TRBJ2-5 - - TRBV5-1 TGCGCCAGCAGCTTGATGGTGGGAGAGGAGGCCCAGTACTTC CASSLMVGEEAQYF
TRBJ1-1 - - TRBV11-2 TGTGCCAGCAGCGGGACGGTGGGGGCTTTCTTT CASSGTVGAFF
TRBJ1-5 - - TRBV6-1 TGTGCCAGCAGTGAATACTGGGAGGCAAGGGGTCAGCCCCAGCATTTT CASSEYWEARGQPQHF
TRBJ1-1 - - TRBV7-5 TGTGTCAGAAGCCTCGACGGACGCACTGAAGCTTTCTTT CVRSLDGRTEAFF
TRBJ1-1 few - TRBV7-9 TGTGCCAGCAGATATCTTTGGGGGGCTGAAGCTTTCTTT CASRYLWGAEAFF
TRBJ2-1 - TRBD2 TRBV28 TGTGCCAGCAGTTTTTGGTCTAGCGGGAATAATGAGCAGTTCTTC CASSFWSSGNNEQFF
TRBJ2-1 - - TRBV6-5 TGTGCCAGCAGTTACTTGTTTGCGGACAATGAGCAGTTCTTC CASSYLFADNEQFF
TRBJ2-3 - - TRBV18 TGTGCCAGCTCACCACCGACGGCGACCCCAGATACGCAGTATTTT CASSPPTATPDTQYF
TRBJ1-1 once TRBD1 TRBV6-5 TGTGCCAGCAGTTCTGCAGGGGGGGGGCTCACTGAAGCTTTCTTT CASSSAGGGLTEAFF
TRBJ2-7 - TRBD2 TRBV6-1 TGTGCCAGCAGTCTAGCGGGAGGGCCGAGTGAGCAGTACTTC CASSLAGGPSEQYF
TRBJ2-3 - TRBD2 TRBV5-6 TGTGCCAGCAGCCCGGGAGGCAACACAGATACGCAGTATTTT CASSPGGNTDTQYF
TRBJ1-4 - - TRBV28 TGTGCCAGCAGTTTAGGGCTAAGTCTTAATGAAAAACTGTTTTTT CASSLGLSLNEKLFF
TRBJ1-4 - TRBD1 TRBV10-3 TGTGCCATCAGTGAGGGTGGGACAGGGAATGAAAAACTGTTTTTT CAISEGGTGNEKLFF
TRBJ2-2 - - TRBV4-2 TGTGCCAGCAGCCAAGAAGTAGGGCAACTGAACACCGGGGAGCTGTTTTTT CASSQEVGQLNTGELFF
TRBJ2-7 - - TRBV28 TGTGCCAGCCTGGAGACAACGGGCGAGCAGTACTTC CASLETTGEQYF
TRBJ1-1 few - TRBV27 TGTGCCAGCAGTTTATCGAGGAACACTGAAGCTTTCTTT CASSLSRNTEAFF
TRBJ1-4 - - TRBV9 TGTGCCAGCAGCGCAGGGGTTGCGAAAAATGAAAAACTGTTTTTT CASSAGVAKNEKLFF
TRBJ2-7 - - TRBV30 TGTGCCTGGGGAGGCGACAGGTACGAGCAGTACTTC CAWGGDRYEQYF
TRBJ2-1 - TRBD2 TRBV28 TGTGCCAGCAGGGGGACTAGCGGGAGACATGAGCAGTTCTTC CASRGTSGRHEQFF
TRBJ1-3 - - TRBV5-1 TGCGCCAGCAGCTCGGGCTCTGGAAACACCATATATTTT CASSSGSGNTIYF
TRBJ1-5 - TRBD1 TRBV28 TGTGCCAGCAGACTATCGGGACAGGGGAAGTATCAGCCCCAGCATTTT CASRLSGQGKYQPQHF
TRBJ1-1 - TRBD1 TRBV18 TGTGCCAGCTCACCCGGGACAGGGGGCACTGAAGCTTTCTTT CASSPGTGGTEAFF
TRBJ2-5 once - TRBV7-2 TGTGCCAGCAGCCCCCTCAGAAGCTCCCAAGAGACCCAGTACTTC CASSPLRSSQETQYF
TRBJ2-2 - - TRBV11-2 TGTGCCAGCAGTGTTTACAGGGATGGCGGGGAGCTGTTTTTT CASSVYRDGGELFF
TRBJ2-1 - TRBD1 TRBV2 TGTGCCAGCAGTGAGCAGGGGGTGGGTTATGAGCAGTTCTTC CASSEQGVGYEQFF
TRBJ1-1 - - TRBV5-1 TGCGCCAGCAGCTTGGGGGGGCTGAACACTGAAGCTTTCTTT CASSLGGLNTEAFF
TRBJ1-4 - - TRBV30 TGTGCCTGGAGTGTACTAGTGAATGAAAAACTGTTTTTT CAWSVLVNEKLFF
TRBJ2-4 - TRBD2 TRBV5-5 TGTGCCAGCAGCATCGACGGGACTAGCGGGAGCCACATTCAGTACTTC CASSIDGTSGSHIQYF
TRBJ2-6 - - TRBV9 TGTGCCAGCAGCCTAGCGTCCTCTGGGGCCAACGTCCTGACTTTC CASSLASSGANVLTF
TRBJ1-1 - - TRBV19 TGTGCCAGTAGTAAGGGGAAGGGGGAGGACACTGAAGCTTTCTTT CASSKGKGEDTEAFF
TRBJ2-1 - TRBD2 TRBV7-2 TGTGCCAGCAGCTCCCCCGGGACTAGCGGGCAGAGCTCCTACAATGAGCAGTTCTTC CASSSPGTSGQSSYNEQFF
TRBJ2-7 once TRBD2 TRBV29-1 TGCAGCGTTGATCTAGCGGGAGTCGGCGAGCAGTACTTC CSVDLAGVGEQYF
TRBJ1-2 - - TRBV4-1 TGCGCCAGCAGCCAAGATTTCACACCCTTACACTATGGCTACACCTTC CASSQDFTPLHYGYTF
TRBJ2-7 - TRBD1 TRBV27 TGTGCCAGCAGTTTACGGGACAGTATCTCCTACGAGCAGTACTTC CASSLRDSISYEQYF
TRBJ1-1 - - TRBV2 TGTGCCAGCAGCGGACAGATGAACACTGAAGCTTTCTTT CASSGQMNTEAFF
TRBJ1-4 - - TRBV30 TGTGCCTGGAGTGTGGGAGGGAGGGGTGAAAAACTGTTTTTT CAWSVGGRGEKLFF
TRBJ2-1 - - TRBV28 TGTGCCAGCAGTTCCCTGACAGCTAGCTCCTACAATGAGCAGTTCTTC CASSSLTASSYNEQFF
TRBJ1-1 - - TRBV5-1 TGCGCCAGCAGCCGAGGGACGTTTGGTGTGAACACTGAAGCTTTCTTT CASSRGTFGVNTEAFF
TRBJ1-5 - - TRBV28 TGTGCCAGCAGACGTCAGGGCGGCAATCAGCCCCAGCATTTT CASRRQGGNQPQHF
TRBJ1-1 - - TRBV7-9 TGTGCCAGCAGCTTAGCGGGGAGTAGGAACACTGAAGCTTTCTTT CASSLAGSRNTEAFF
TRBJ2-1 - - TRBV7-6 TGTGCCAGCAGCTTAGGGACTAACACCTACAATGAGCAGTTCTTC CASSLGTNTYNEQFF
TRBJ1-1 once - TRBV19 TGTGCCAGTAGGTGGGATTGGAACACTGAAGCTTTCTTT CASRWDWNTEAFF